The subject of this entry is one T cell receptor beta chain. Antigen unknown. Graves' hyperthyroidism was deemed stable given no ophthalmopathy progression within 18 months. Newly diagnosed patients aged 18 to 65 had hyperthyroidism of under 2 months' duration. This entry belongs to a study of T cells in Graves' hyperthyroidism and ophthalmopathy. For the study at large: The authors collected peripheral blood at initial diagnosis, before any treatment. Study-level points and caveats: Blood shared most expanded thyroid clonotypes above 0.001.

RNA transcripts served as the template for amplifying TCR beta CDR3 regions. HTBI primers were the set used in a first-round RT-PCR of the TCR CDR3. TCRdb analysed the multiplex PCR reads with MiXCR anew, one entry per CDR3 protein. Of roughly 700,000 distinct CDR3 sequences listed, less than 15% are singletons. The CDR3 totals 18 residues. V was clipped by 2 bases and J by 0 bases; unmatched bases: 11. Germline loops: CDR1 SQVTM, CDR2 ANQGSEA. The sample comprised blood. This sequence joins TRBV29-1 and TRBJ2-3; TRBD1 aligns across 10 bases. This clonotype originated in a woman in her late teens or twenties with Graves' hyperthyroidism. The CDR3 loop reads CSVEKGQGPLWSTDTQYF. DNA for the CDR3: TGCAGCGTTGAAAAGGGACAGGGGCCCCTATGGAGCACAGATACGCAGTATTTT.